This T cell receptor (beta chain) was documented in a study of glioma-infiltrating T cells after dendritic cell vaccination. TCRdb's copy holds only in-frame clones and misses some; the assay was immunoSEQ multiplex PCR. This sample has roughly 98,000 clones; 85% to 90% occur once, and the top ten carry 15% to 19%. The receptor's source is a human donor with glioblastoma. The starting material was blood, obtained before dendritic cell vaccination.

The CDR3 loop is CSVALGDYEQYF. CDR3 DNA: TGCAGCGTCGCCCTAGGTGACTACGAGCAGTACTTC. The chain carries TRBV29-1 and TRBJ2-7; D remains unclear. CDR1 SQVTM and CDR2 ANQGSEA come from the germline V gene. V lost 6 bases to trimming and J lost 3 bases, with 12 bases between them. The CDR3 has 12 residues.